This TCR beta chain was captured in a study of identical twins. Findings of the study overall: Cross-sectional statistical analysis was relied on for the conclusions, without the same donors being followed. Out-of-frame alpha sequences that twins shared showed excess low generation probability.

This clonotype occurred a few times. Its antigen is as yet unknown. The germline V and J ends were trimmed by 0 bases and 2 bases, with 12 bases remaining between them. Per germline, CDR1 MNHNY and CDR2 SVGAGI (reference sequence). This CDR3 has 16 amino acids. In every case, the donor was a healthy Caucasian. Carrying unique molecular identifiers, the cDNA also gained a universal primer site through template switching. TCRdb itself ran the 5' RACE reads through MiXCR, one entry per CDR3 protein. Of a few hundred thousand distinct CDR3 sequences in the sample, 7% to 9.5% are singletons; the top ten hold over 7%.

Sequencing was carried out using naive T cells sorted from blood. The gene calls are TRBV6-6 and TRBJ2-3; possible D gene TRBD2, 6 bases. The sequence came from a woman in her forties or fifties in good health. CDR3 in DNA: TGTGCCAGCAGTTACTCGAGTGCTAGCGTCACAGATACGCAGTATTTT. Residues: CASSYSSASVTDTQYF.